Shown below are 31 T cell receptor beta chains from a single sample sequenced in a study of human T cells and chemical hapten exposure. Via MiXCR, TCRdb re-called the RACE reads, giving one row per CDR3 protein. The table shows about 180,000 distinct CDR3 sequences, with around 30% occurring only once. Time point of the sample: pre-sensitization, week 0. Sample treatment: therapeutic diphenylcyclopropenone sensitization with weekly scalp DPC. The starting material was whole blood, obtained in connection with sensitization to the hapten diphenylcyclopropenone (DPC). Receptors originate from a young woman with alopecia areata. Some clones in this sample may be carry-over from other donors' samples.

This clonotype was seen more than once but under ten times. The chain employs TRBV11-1 and TRBJ2-1; 9 bases are a match to TRBD1. The CDR3 contains 19 residues. V shed 5 bases, J shed 2 bases, and the junction held 16 bases outside the gene matches. The germline V gene encodes CDR1 SGHAT and CDR2 FQDESV (reference sequence). The CDR3 DNA reads TGTGCCAGCAGCGTAACCGGGACAGGGAATATTAAAACCTACAATGAGCAGTTCTTC. It is translated as CASSVTGTGNIKTYNEQFF.

This clonotype came up a few times. The chain recombines TRBV3-1 with TRBJ2-1; no firm D call. Germline CDR1 and CDR2: LGHDT and YNNKEL (reference sequence). V was shortened by 0 bases and J by 9 bases, with 3 bases between the two germline ends. The CDR3 extends over 11 amino acids. The CDR3 nucleotides read TGTGCCAGCAGCCAAGAAAGTGAGCAGTTCTTC. Protein product: CASSQESEQFF.

This clonotype was counted between two and nine times. This sequence joins TRBV10-3 and TRBJ2-3, with no clear D. V gave up 6 bases and J gave up 6 bases, with 7 bases separating them. The CDR3 is made up of 11 amino acids. Germline CDR1 and CDR2: ENHRY and SYGVKD. CDR3 DNA sequence: TGTGCCATCAGCCCTTCTGATACGCAGTATTTT. Protein: CAISPSDTQYF.

The rearrangement joins TRBV6-5 to TRBJ2-1; 8 nucleotides align to TRBD1. The CDR3 is made up of 15 amino acids. Trimming at V came to 5 bases and at J to 9 bases, leaving 12 bases not matched to a gene. CDR1 is MNHEY, CDR2 SVGAGI, per germline. The CDR3 coding sequence is TGTGCCAGCAGTCGGGGACAGGATAAGTCTCGTGAGCAGTTCTTC. Translation: CASSRGQDKSREQFF.

The gene calls are TRBV28 and TRBJ2-1, with a possible D match to TRBD2 (6 bases). Germline V gives CDR1 MDHEN, CDR2 SYDVKM. Trimming cost V 11 bases and J 8 bases, with 13 bases left between them. The CDR3 extends over 11 amino acids. The CDR3 nucleotides are TGTGCCGCCCTGGAGGGGCATGAGCAGTTCTTC. Its protein product is CAALEGHEQFF.

This clonotype occurred once. This chain links TRBV9 with TRBJ1-6; D is unresolved. CDR1 is SGDLS, CDR2 YYNGEE, per germline. The V gene lost 2 bases and the J gene lost 10 bases, with 10 bases spanning the gap. There are 13 residues in the CDR3. The CDR3 region is CASSVTGFSPLHF. In DNA form, the CDR3 reads TGTGCCAGCAGCGTGACGGGTTTCTCACCCCTCCACTTT. The whole variable domain, filled in from reference TRBV9 and TRBJ1-6, reads DSGVTQTPKHLITATGQRVTLRCSPRSGDLSVYWYQQSLDQGLQFLIQYYNGEERAKGNILERFSAQQFPDLHSELNLSSLELGDSALYFCASSVTGFSPLHFGNGTRLTVT.

The chain carries TRBV28 and TRBJ1-2, with D tentatively TRBD1 (6 bases). The CDR3 has 14 residues. Germline lookup yields CDR1 MDHEN and CDR2 SYDVKM. The germline V and J ends were trimmed by 2 bases and 4 bases, with 11 bases remaining between them. CDR3 sequence: CASSLGGGSYGYTF. The CDR3 DNA sequence: TGTGCCAGCAGTTTAGGGGGGGGCTCCTATGGCTACACCTTC.

Only a few counts were recorded for this clonotype. V is TRBV20-1 and J is TRBJ1-5, with D unresolved. The CDR3 extends over 12 amino acids. V was shortened by 4 bases and J by 7 bases, with 11 bases between the two germline ends. CDR1 DFQATT and CDR2 SNEGSKA come from the germline V gene (reference sequence). The CDR3 region has the DNA TGCAGTGCTACTTCAGGCCTCCAGCCCCAGCATTTT. Its protein is CSATSGLQPQHF.

This clonotype was seen more than once but under ten times. This rearrangement joins TRBV6-2 or TRBV6-3 to TRBJ2-6; TRBD1 might be the D (5 bases). V dropped 6 bases and J dropped 4 bases, with 25 bases sitting between them. CDR3 length: 19 amino acids. Looked up from germline, CDR1 is MNHEY and CDR2 is SVGEGT. The CDR3 spells CASSSNRQGFSGGANVLTF. CDR3 bases: TGTGCCAGCAGCTCTAACCGGCAGGGCTTTTCAGGGGGGGCCAACGTCCTGACTTTC.

The chain has TRBV28 and TRBJ2-5; TRBD2 agrees at 11 bases. This CDR3 has 15 amino acids. Germline lookup yields CDR1 MDHEN and CDR2 SYDVKM. The junction had 4 bases not matched to a gene; V was cut back by 5 bases and J by 2 bases. Here the CDR3 DNA reads TGTGCCAGCAGTCTCATAGCGGGGGGGCAAGAGACCCAGTACTTC. Amino acid sequence: CASSLIAGGQETQYF.

This clonotype was counted a few times. The CDR3 nucleotides are TGTGCCAGCAGCGATCCGGACCCGTCGTTTTCGGATGAGCAGTTCTTC. Its protein product is CASSDPDPSFSDEQFF. V and J are TRBV2 and TRBJ2-1; no firm D call. This CDR3 is built from 16 residues. The germline V and J ends were trimmed by 6 bases and 8 bases, with 23 bases remaining between them. From germline, CDR1 is SNHLY and CDR2 FYNNEI.

This chain connects TRBV5-5 to TRBJ1-6, with 8 bases fitting TRBD1. CDR1 SGHKS and CDR2 YYEKEE come from the germline V gene (reference sequence). The V and J ends lost 4 bases and 5 bases, in that order; junction bases with no gene match: 5. The CDR3 has 15 amino acids. The CDR3 sequence: CASSPRTGHNSPLHF. The CDR3 DNA reads TGTGCCAGCAGCCCACGGACAGGGCATAATTCACCCCTCCACTTT.

The chain carries TRBV30 and TRBJ1-1; D is uncertain. CDR3 size: 14 residues. Per the germline V gene, CDR1 is GTSNPN and CDR2 is SVGIG (reference sequence). V was cut by 0 bases and J by 5 bases, with 13 bases left in between. The DNA of the CDR3 is TGTGCCTGGAGTGTAGGGCCTCAAGGGACTGAAGCTTTCTTT. Residues: CAWSVGPQGTEAFF.

Only a few counts were recorded for this clonotype. The V gene is TRBV28, the J gene TRBJ2-7, with D tentatively TRBD1 (6 bases). Germline V gene data show CDR1 as MDHEN and CDR2 as SYDVKM. This CDR3 has 17 residues. V lost 6 bases and J lost 1, with 22 bases in between. DNA for the CDR3: TGTGCCAGCAGAAACACTTACACAGGGCCCTCATCCTACGAGCAGTACTTC. Amino acid sequence: CASRNTYTGPSSYEQYF. The variable domain in full, completed from reference TRBV28 and TRBJ2-7, reads DVKVTQSSRYLVKRTGEKVFLECVQDMDHENMFWYRQDPGLGLRLIYFSYDVKMKEKGDIPEGYSVSREKKERFSLILESASTNQTSMYLCASRNTYTGPSSYEQYFGPGTRLTVT.

The chain uses TRBV28 and TRBJ2-7, with 8 bases matching TRBD1. The V gene's germline CDR1 is MDHEN and CDR2 SYDVKM. V was clipped by 3 bases and J by 5 bases; unmatched bases: 9. There are 15 residues in the CDR3. Here the CDR3 reads CASSFLGQVYHEQYF. DNA for the CDR3: TGTGCCAGCAGTTTTCTGGGACAGGTTTACCACGAGCAGTACTTC.

The chain couples TRBV7-2 to TRBJ2-5; D is uncertain. The CDR3 is 13 amino acids. Germline values: CDR1 SGHTA, CDR2 FQGNSA. V dropped 5 bases and J dropped 5 bases, with 12 bases sitting between them. CDR3 residues: CASSPGSGETQYF. CDR3 DNA: TGTGCCAGCAGCCCCGGGTCCGGCGAGACCCAGTACTTC.

A note on this clonotype: Germline is not matched at one junction end, which may reflect a read error. The chain employs TRBV27 and TRBJ2-7; D is tentatively TRBD1 or TRBD2 (5 bases each). The CDR3 is 10 amino acids. The germline CDR1 and CDR2 sequences are MNHEY and SMNVEV (reference sequence). CDR3 DNA sequence: TGTGCCAGCCGGGGACGAAGTAAACTCTTC. It codes for CASRGRSKLF.

In its sample, this clonotype was seen a few times. V is TRBV5-1 and J is TRBJ2-3, with unresolved D. Trimming stripped 3 bases from V and 2 bases from J, with 7 bases between. CDR3 size: 13 residues. Germline V CDR1 and CDR2: SGHRS, YFSETQ. The CDR3 region has the DNA TGCGCCAGCAGCTCGCCTCTCACAGATACGCAGTATTTT. It is translated as CASSSPLTDTQYF.

The genes are TRBV4-1 and TRBJ1-5; no definite D call. Trimming removed 0 bases at V and 4 bases at J, with 7 bases between. The germline gives CDR1 MGHRA, CDR2 YSYEKL. The CDR3 runs 14 residues. The CDR3 here is CASSQELVNQPQHF. As DNA, the CDR3 is TGCGCCAGCAGCCAAGAGTTGGTTAATCAGCCCCAGCATTTT.

This clonotype has only a few counts. V and J are TRBV4-1 and TRBJ2-1; 9 positions agree with TRBD2. The CDR3 is made up of 15 amino acids. J was trimmed by 10 bases and V by 1 base; bases with no gene match: 8. CDR1 and CDR2 from the germline V gene are MGHRA and YSYEKL. The CDR3 bases are TGCGCCAGCAGCCAAGGCCTAGCGGGGTATAGCGAGCAGTTCTTC. Protein sequence: CASSQGLAGYSEQFF.

The genes are TRBV11-2 and TRBJ2-1; TRBD2 is a possible D gene (5 bases). V was clipped by 1 base and J by 9 bases, with 10 bases between them. The CDR3 is 13 amino acids. Germline assignment: CDR1 SGHAT and CDR2 FQNNGV. CDR3 DNA sequence: TGTGCCAGCAGCTTAGCAGAAAGCGGTGAGCAGTTCTTC. Translated, it gives CASSLAESGEQFF.

The CDR3 DNA follows: TGCAGCGCAAGACAGGGGGCGGGAGATCAGCCCCAGCATTTT. It is translated as CSARQGAGDQPQHF. The V and J genes are TRBV29-1 and TRBJ1-5; 10 bases map to TRBD1. The CDR3 is 14 residues long. Germline loops: CDR1 SQVTM, CDR2 ANQGSEA. Trimming cost V 7 bases and J 5 bases; bases outside gene matches: 8.

This clonotype showed up just a few times. This chain joins TRBV28 and TRBJ1-4; TRBD1 aligns across 7 bases. The CDR3 runs 14 residues. The junction had 9 bases not matched to a gene; V was cut back by 6 bases and J by 8 bases. Per the germline V gene, CDR1 is MDHEN and CDR2 is SYDVKM. CDR3 coding DNA: TGTGCCAGCAGCCGCGACAGGGTAGTAGAAAAACTGTTTTTT. This sequence encodes CASSRDRVVEKLFF.

The chain recombines TRBV15 with TRBJ2-7, with 8 nucleotides matching TRBD1. Germline V lookup: CDR1 LNHNV, CDR2 YYDKDF (reference sequence). The CDR3 has 16 residues. V gave up 0 bases and J gave up 5 bases; unmatched junction bases: 9. CDR3 loop: CATSRDLQGARDEQYF. The CDR3 DNA follows: TGTGCCACCAGCAGAGATCTTCAGGGGGCGCGGGACGAGCAGTACTTC.

To note about this clonotype: At one end, the junction sequence differs from germline, possibly due to a read error. The rearrangement uses TRBV5-1 and TRBJ2-1; a weak D match, TRBD2 (6 bases). The CDR3 contains 15 residues. In germline, CDR1 is SGHRS, CDR2 YFSETQ. The CDR3 DNA is TGCGCCAGCGGCTTGGAGGGCAGGCGGAACAATGAGCAGTTCTTC. It translates to CASGLEGRRNNEQFF.

This chain connects TRBV2 to TRBJ2-3; D gene uncertain. The CDR3 totals 17 residues. Germline values: CDR1 SNHLY, CDR2 FYNNEI. V gave up 1 base and J gave up 8 bases, with 22 bases separating them. CDR3 in amino acids: CASSEVRQAGPGGTQYF. As DNA, the CDR3 is TGTGCCAGCAGTGAAGTCCGCCAAGCCGGGCCCGGCGGTACGCAGTATTTT.

This chain joins TRBV5-1 and TRBJ2-1; 8 bases map to TRBD2. Looked up from germline, CDR1 is SGHRS and CDR2 is YFSETQ. Trimming took 0 bases from V and 3 from J; bases not matched to a gene: 11. The CDR3 totals 18 residues. The CDR3, as DNA: TGCGCCAGCAGCTTGGCCCGGGTGGCAGCGGGAGTCTACAATGAGCAGTTCTTC. It codes for CASSLARVAAGVYNEQFF.

The chain uses TRBV20-1 and TRBJ2-7; no reliable D call. V gave up 3 bases and J gave up 0 bases, with 9 bases separating them. This CDR3 spans 13 amino acids. The V gene's germline CDR1 is DFQATT and CDR2 SNEGSKA (reference sequence). CDR3 region: CSARWGDSYEQYF. The CDR3, as DNA: TGCAGTGCTAGGTGGGGTGACTCCTACGAGCAGTACTTC.

This chain uses TRBV2 with TRBJ2-5; D gene ambiguous. There are 13 residues in the CDR3. The V and J ends lost 7 bases and 0 bases respectively, with 9 bases between them. Germline V gives CDR1 SNHLY, CDR2 FYNNEI. CDR3: CASNPDHQETQYF. CDR3 nucleotide sequence: TGTGCCAGCAACCCAGACCACCAAGAGACCCAGTACTTC.

This clonotype was seen a handful of times. The gene calls are TRBV28 and TRBJ2-3; 12 bases are shared with TRBD2. V shed 6 bases and J 1 base; nucleotides not matched to a gene: 5. Germline assignment: CDR1 MDHEN and CDR2 SYDVKM. The CDR3 loop spans 16 amino acids. CDR3 nucleotides: TGTGCCAGCAGACTAAGGACTAGCGGGGGCACAGATACGCAGTATTTT. This translates into CASRLRTSGGTDTQYF.

The rearrangement joins TRBV29-1 to TRBJ2-3; TRBD1 is a possible D gene (5 bases). V gave up 3 bases and J gave up 0 bases, with 10 bases separating them. This CDR3 region has 14 residues. Germline-derived CDR1 and CDR2 are SQVTM and ANQGSEA. CDR3 sequence reads: CSVDRDTSTDTQYF. The CDR3, as DNA: TGCAGCGTTGACAGGGATACTAGCACAGATACGCAGTATTTT.